This TCR beta chain stems from a study of chemoradiotherapy in HPV16-positive cancers. Study at large: Functional T-cell assays on a couple of HPV16-positive patients' cells defined candidate HPV-specific clones and common TCR motifs.

Sequencing used immunoSEQ multiplex PCR; TCRdb keeps in-frame clones, though not all of them. Of around 1,200 clones in the sample, around 85% were seen once. Germline loops: CDR1 SNHLY, CDR2 FYNNEI. The J segment lost 4 bases and the V segment lost 4 bases, leaving 4 bases of the junction unmatched. The CDR3 covers 15 residues. The chain employs TRBV2 and TRBJ2-2; 9 nucleotides line up with TRBD1. The sequence was obtained from a human donor with HPV-associated anogenital cancer. The sample consisted of tumor tissue, taken from a patient who underwent chemoradiotherapy. The CDR3 protein is CASSAGQGTTGELFF. CDR3 DNA sequence: TGTGCCAGCAGTGCCGGACAGGGGACCACCGGGGAGCTGTTTTTT. Full variable domain (outside the CDR3, taken from reference TRBV2 and TRBJ2-2): EPEVTQTPSHQVTQMGQEVILRCVPISNHLYFYWYRQILGQKVEFLVSFYNNEISEKSEIFDDQFSVERPDGSNFTLKIRSTKLEDSAMYFCASSAGQGTTGELFFGEGSRLTVL.